A single sample gave rise to the 17 T cell receptor beta chains below, sequenced in a study of T cell responses to AZD1222 COVID-19 vaccine. The protocol was immunoSEQ multiplex PCR, while the TCRdb copy is restricted to in-frame clones and leaves out a portion. Of 150,000 to 200,000 clones in the sample, about 90% were seen once. Sequencing was performed on peripheral blood, taken on day 0 of AZD1222 vaccination. The receptors derive from an adult in good health.

V usage is TRBV28 and J usage is TRBJ2-1, with 8 bases aligning to TRBD1. J was trimmed by 4 bases and V by 6 bases; bases with no gene match: 14. Germline V gene lookup returns CDR1 MDHEN and CDR2 SYDVKM. The CDR3 covers 17 residues. DNA for the CDR3: TGTGCCAGCAGGGGGACAGGTCTAACAAAGAGGTACAATGAGCAGTTCTTC. Its translation: CASRGTGLTKRYNEQFF.

Here the CDR3 DNA reads TGCGCCAGCAGTCGACGGGACCGACACTCTGGAAACACCATATATTTT. Amino acid sequence: CASSRRDRHSGNTIYF. The chain is built from TRBV5-1 and TRBJ1-3; D possibly corresponds to TRBD1 (5 bases). Germline CDR1 and CDR2: SGHRS and YFSETQ. The V end lost 5 bases, the J end lost 0 bases, and 15 bases lay between the germline ends. The CDR3 has 16 amino acids. Combining the CDR3 with reference TRBV5-1 and TRBJ1-3 gives the whole variable domain KAGVTQTPRYLIKTRGQQVTLSCSPISGHRSVSWYQQTPGQGLQFLFEYFSETQRNKGNFPGRFSGRQFSNSRSEMNVSTLELGDSALYLCASSRRDRHSGNTIYFGEGSWLTVV.

The J gene is TRBJ1-2, the V gene TRBV7-2; D ambiguous. This CDR3 has 14 amino acids. The germline CDR1 and CDR2 sequences are SGHTA and FQGNSA. Deletions cut 3 bases from V and 3 bases from J, with 11 bases between. In nucleotides, the CDR3 is TGTGCCAGCAGCTTGGGCCGGGGAGACTATGGCTACACCTTC. Translated: CASSLGRGDYGYTF.

This rearrangement joins TRBV27 to TRBJ1-1, with D uncertain. The CDR3 covers 13 residues. V was cut by 6 bases and J by 1 base, with 9 bases left in between. Germline V gene data show CDR1 as MNHEY and CDR2 as SMNVEV (reference sequence). For the CDR3, the DNA is TGTGCCAGCAGATCCCTGGGGAACACTGAAGCTTTCTTT. It specifies CASRSLGNTEAFF.

The V call is TRBV9, the J call TRBJ1-3; unclear D gene. CDR3 size: 14 residues. V shed 4 bases and J shed 0 bases, with 8 bases lying between them. Germline CDR1 is SGDLS and CDR2 is YYNGEE. The CDR3 region is CASSQAHSGNTIYF. The CDR3 nucleotides read TGTGCCAGCAGCCAAGCCCACTCTGGAAACACCATATATTTT.

This clone was picked up a small number of times. The chain has TRBV18 and TRBJ1-2, with 7 bases fitting TRBD1. V lost 9 bases and J lost 0; bases outside the gene matches: 7. CDR1 is KGHSH, CDR2 LQKENI, per germline. This CDR3 is 14 amino acids long. CDR3 loop: CASQGDAANYGYTF. The DNA of the CDR3 is TGTGCCAGTCAGGGGGACGCAGCTAACTATGGCTACACCTTC.

This clone showed up just a few times. The CDR3 region is CASSYSGGRRNSPLHF. CDR3 coding DNA: TGTGCCAGCAGTTACTCCGGGGGAAGAAGGAATTCACCCCTCCACTTT. V is TRBV6-5 and J is TRBJ1-6; possible D gene TRBD1, 5 bases. Trimming took 0 bases from V and 7 from J, leaving 13 bases between them. The germline CDR1 and CDR2 sequences are MNHEY and SVGAGI. The CDR3 runs to 16 residues.

V and J are TRBV6-4 and TRBJ2-2; either TRBD1 or TRBD2 may supply D (5 bases each). The V and J ends lost 4 bases and 5 bases respectively, with 8 bases between them. This CDR3 contains 13 residues. Germline V gene sequence: CDR1 MRHNA, CDR2 SNTAGT. CDR3 DNA: TGTGCCAGCAGTGTAGAGGGGACCGGGGAGCTGTTTTTT. Its translation is CASSVEGTGELFF.

This sequence joins TRBV6-1 and TRBJ1-2; TRBD1 matches 9 bases. Germline CDR1 MNHNS, CDR2 SASEGT. The CDR3 extends over 15 amino acids. V lost 6 bases and J lost 8; bases outside the gene matches: 13. The CDR3 spells CASSQTGGESHGYTF. CDR3 coding DNA: TGTGCCAGCAGCCAAACAGGGGGCGAATCCCACGGCTACACCTTC.

V and J are TRBV6-5 and TRBJ2-7; 7 nucleotides line up with TRBD2. Germline V gene data show CDR1 as MNHEY and CDR2 as SVGAGI. Trimming cost V 5 bases and J 3 bases; bases outside gene matches: 10. This CDR3 spans 15 amino acids. CDR3 nucleotide sequence: TGTGCCAGCAGTACCAAGCGGGGTCCCGTCTACGAGCAGTACTTC. Translation gives CASSTKRGPVYEQYF.

This clone occurred a few times. The genes are TRBV19 and TRBJ1-5, with 12 bases that match TRBD1. Germline CDR1 is LNHDA and CDR2 is SQIVND (reference sequence). The CDR3 has 17 amino acids. V lost 4 bases and J lost 4; bases outside the gene matches: 8. Here the CDR3 reads CASSTRDRGQGNQPQHF. DNA for the CDR3: TGTGCCAGTAGTACGCGGGACAGGGGGCAAGGAAATCAGCCCCAGCATTTT.

This chain connects TRBV7-3 to TRBJ2-3; maybe TRBD2 (6 bases). Germline assignment: CDR1 SGHTA and CDR2 FQGTGA. The CDR3 sequence is 15 residues long. Trimming pared 5 bases from V and 2 bases from J, leaving 14 bases between. This chain's CDR3 is CASSPAGGFTDTQYF. The CDR3 region has the DNA TGTGCCAGCAGCCCGGCCGGGGGATTCACAGATACGCAGTATTTT.

The chain combines TRBV5-1 with TRBJ2-3; D unresolved. In germline, CDR1 is SGHRS, CDR2 YFSETQ. Trimming left V 0 bases short and J 4 bases short, with 3 bases between. CDR3 length equals 12 residues. The CDR3 loop reads CASSLGADTQYF. Here the CDR3 DNA reads TGCGCCAGCAGCTTGGGGGCAGATACGCAGTATTTT.

The J gene is TRBJ1-1, the V gene TRBV29-1; 12 nucleotides match TRBD1. V lost 8 bases to trimming and J lost 3 bases; unmatched junction nucleotides: 7. Germline CDR1 is SQVTM and CDR2 is ANQGSEA. There are 14 residues in the CDR3. The CDR3 sequence: CSTRDRGPYTEAFF. The CDR3 nucleotides are TGCAGCACCCGGGACAGGGGGCCATACACTGAAGCTTTCTTT.

V usage is TRBV4-2 and J usage is TRBJ2-7, with 7 bases lining up with TRBD2. The V segment lost 2 bases and the J segment 2 bases; nucleotides outside the gene matches: 6. The CDR3 contains 15 residues. CDR1 and CDR2 from the germline V gene are LGHNA and YNFKEQ. CDR3 in amino acids: CASSQSGTTPYEQYF. The CDR3, as DNA: TGTGCCAGCAGCCAATCCGGGACTACCCCCTACGAGCAGTACTTC.

J is TRBJ1-2 and V is TRBV6-1; no clear D gene. In germline, CDR1 is MNHNS, CDR2 SASEGT. CDR3 length equals 14 residues. The V and J ends lost 2 bases and 6 bases respectively, with 13 bases between them. The DNA of the CDR3 is TGTGCCAGCAGTGAATTGACTCCCGGGGATGGCTACACCTTC. It encodes CASSELTPGDGYTF.

The chain links TRBV7-3 to TRBJ2-7; D perhaps matches TRBD2 (6 bases). CDR3 size: 15 residues. V lost 4 bases and J lost 0, with 13 bases in between. Germline V gene data show CDR1 as SGHTA and CDR2 as FQGTGA. This CDR3 reads CASSSDSGSSYEQYF. The CDR3 DNA reads as TGTGCCAGCAGCTCTGATAGCGGTAGCTCCTACGAGCAGTACTTC.